The T cell receptor beta chain under discussion was sequenced for a study of cytomegalovirus exposure and HLA in healthy donors. V dropped 1 base and J dropped 6 bases, with 6 bases sitting between them. The V gene's germline CDR1 is SGHVS and CDR2 FQNEAQ. The CDR3 totals 12 residues. Study-wide results and caveats: Immune exposure data for these donors was limited to CMV serostatus.

The study ran its PCR with 60 Vbeta and 13 Jbeta primers. Method: immunoSEQ multiplex PCR; TCRdb's copy keeps in-frame clones and lacks some. The data show approximately 170,000 clones, approximately 83% seen once. Only one count was recorded for this clone. Its antigen is still unknown. The sequence came from a boy younger than 10 in good health and CMV-seronegative. Sequenced: PBMCs. The chain links TRBV7-8 to TRBJ1-2; D ambiguous. The CDR3 reads CASSLGRDGYTF. In DNA, the CDR3 is TGTGCCAGCAGCTTAGGCCGGGATGGCTACACCTTC.